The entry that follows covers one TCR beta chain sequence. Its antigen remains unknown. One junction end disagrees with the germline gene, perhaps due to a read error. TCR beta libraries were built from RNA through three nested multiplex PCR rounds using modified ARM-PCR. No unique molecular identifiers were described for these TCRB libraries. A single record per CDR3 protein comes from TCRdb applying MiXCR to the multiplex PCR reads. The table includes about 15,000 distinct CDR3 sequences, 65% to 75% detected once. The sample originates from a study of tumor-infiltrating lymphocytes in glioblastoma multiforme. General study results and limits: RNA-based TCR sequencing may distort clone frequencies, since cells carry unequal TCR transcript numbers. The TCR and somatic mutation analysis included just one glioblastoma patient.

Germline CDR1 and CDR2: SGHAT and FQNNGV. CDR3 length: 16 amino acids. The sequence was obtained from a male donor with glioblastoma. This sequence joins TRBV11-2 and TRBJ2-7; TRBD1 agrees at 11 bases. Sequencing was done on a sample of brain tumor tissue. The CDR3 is CDSSWDRGTSTYDQYF. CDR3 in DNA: TGTGACAGCAGCTGGGACAGGGGGACCTCGACCTACGACCAATACTTC.